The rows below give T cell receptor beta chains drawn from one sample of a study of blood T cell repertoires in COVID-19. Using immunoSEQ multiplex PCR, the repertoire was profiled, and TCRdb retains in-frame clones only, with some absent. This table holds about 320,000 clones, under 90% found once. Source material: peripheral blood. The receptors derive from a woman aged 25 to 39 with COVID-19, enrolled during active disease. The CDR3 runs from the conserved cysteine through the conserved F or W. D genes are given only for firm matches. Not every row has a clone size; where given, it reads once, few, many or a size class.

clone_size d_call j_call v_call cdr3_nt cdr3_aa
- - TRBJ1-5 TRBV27 TGTGCCAGCAGCCCCGGGGGACTCGTCAATCCGCCCCAGCATTTT CASSPGGLVNPPQHF
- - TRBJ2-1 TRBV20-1 TGCAGTGCTAGTATTCGCGATGAGCAGTTCTTC CSASIRDEQFF
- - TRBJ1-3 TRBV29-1 TGCAGCGTCGCTGGACATCTGGGAAACACCATATATTTT CSVAGHLGNTIYF
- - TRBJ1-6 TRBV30 TGTGCCTGGTTGGGGCACCTGAATTCACCCCTCCACTTT CAWLGHLNSPLHF
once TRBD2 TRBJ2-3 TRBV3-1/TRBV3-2 TGTGCCAGCAGCCTAGCGGGGGGATTGATGGATACGCAGTATTTT CASSLAGGLMDTQYF
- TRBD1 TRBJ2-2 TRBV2 TGTGCCAGCAGTGGGGGACAGGGAAGGACCGGGGAGCTGTTTTTT CASSGGQGRTGELFF
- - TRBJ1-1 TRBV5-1 TGCGCCAGCAGCTTTCTAGAGGGGAACACTGAAGCTTTCTTT CASSFLEGNTEAFF
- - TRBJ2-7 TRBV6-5 TGTGCCAGCAGTTACTCGACGGAGAGTTACGAGCAGTACTTC CASSYSTESYEQYF
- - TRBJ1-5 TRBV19 TGTGCCAGTAGTTGGGGAGGGGCCAGCAATCAGCCCCAGCATTTT CASSWGGASNQPQHF
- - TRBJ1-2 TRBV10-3 TGTGCCATCAGTGAGTTGTCAGGGTATGGCTACACCTTC CAISELSGYGYTF
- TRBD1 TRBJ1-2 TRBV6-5 TGTGCCAGCAGTTCGCCAGGGGGCGCCGCCTATGGCTACACCTTC CASSSPGGAAYGYTF
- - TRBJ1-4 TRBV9 TGTGCCAGCAGTCGGCAGGGAAACGAAAAACTGTTTTTT CASSRQGNEKLFF
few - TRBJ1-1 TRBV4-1 TGCGCCAGCAGCCAAGGCCCTAGTAACACTGAAGCTTTCTTT CASSQGPSNTEAFF
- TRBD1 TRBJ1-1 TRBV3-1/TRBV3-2 TGTGCCAGCAGTCAGGGGACAGCGGACACTGAAGCTTTCTTT CASSQGTADTEAFF
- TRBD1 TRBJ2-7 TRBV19 TGTGCCAGTAACCGACAGGGGTCCTCCTACGAGCAGTACTTC CASNRQGSSYEQYF
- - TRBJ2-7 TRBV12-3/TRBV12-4 TGTGCCAGCACCCCGACAGGAAACTACGAGCAGTACTTC CASTPTGNYEQYF
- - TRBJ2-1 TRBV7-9 TGTGCCAGCAGCGTATCTATCTCGGATGAGCAGTTCTTC CASSVSISDEQFF
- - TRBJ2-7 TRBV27 TGTGCCAGCAGTTTAAGCCCCACCTACGAGCAGTACTTC CASSLSPTYEQYF
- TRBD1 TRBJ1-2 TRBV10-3 TGTGCCATCAGTGGGAACAGGGGATCGAACTATGGCTACACCTTC CAISGNRGSNYGYTF
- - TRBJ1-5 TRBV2 TGTGCCAGCAACGAAGGGAGAAATAGCAATCAGCCCCAGCATTTT CASNEGRNSNQPQHF
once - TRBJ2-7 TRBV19 TGTGCCAGTAGTATCGACGGACAGTCCTCCTACGAGCAGTACTTC CASSIDGQSSYEQYF
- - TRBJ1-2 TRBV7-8 TGTGCCAGCAGCCAGACATCCGCTAACTATGGCTACACCTTC CASSQTSANYGYTF
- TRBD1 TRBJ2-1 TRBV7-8 TGTGCCAGCAGCCTCGGGACAGCCAATGAGCAGTTCTTC CASSLGTANEQFF
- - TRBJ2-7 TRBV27 TGTGCCAGCAGTTTAGGCACATCCTACGAGCAGTACTTC CASSLGTSYEQYF
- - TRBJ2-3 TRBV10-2 TGCGCCAGCAGCCCTAGCGTCTCCTCTAGCACAGATACGCAGTATTTT CASSPSVSSSTDTQYF
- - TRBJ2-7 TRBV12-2 TGTGCAAGTCGCTTAGGTGTCCGGGACGAGCAGTACTTC CASRLGVRDEQYF
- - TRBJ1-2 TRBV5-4 TGTGCCAGCAGCTTAGACAGCTTCTATGGCTACACCTTC CASSLDSFYGYTF
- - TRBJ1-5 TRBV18 TGTGCCAGCTCACCACCGCCGGGTTCCAACCAGCATTTT CASSPPPGSNQHF
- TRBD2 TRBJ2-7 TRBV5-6 TGTGCCAGCAGCTTGGCGCTAGCGGGGCGAGCTAACGAGCAGTACTTC CASSLALAGRANEQYF
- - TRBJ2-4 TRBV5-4 TGTGCCAGCAGCTCGCTGACTCTCCTAGCCAAAAACATTCAGTACTTC CASSSLTLLAKNIQYF
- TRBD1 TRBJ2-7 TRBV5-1 TGCGCCAGCAGCTACGGGGGGACAGGGATCTACGAGCAGTACTTC CASSYGGTGIYEQYF
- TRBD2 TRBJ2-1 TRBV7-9 TGTGCCAGCAGTAAACTAGCGGGGGGCTTGTATAATGAGCAGTTCTTC CASSKLAGGLYNEQFF
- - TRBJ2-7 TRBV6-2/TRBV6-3 TGTGCCAGCAGTCACACCTACGAGCAGTACTTC CASSHTYEQYF
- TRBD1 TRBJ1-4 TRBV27 TGTGCCAGCAGTTCCTATACAGGGGTAGTGAGGACTAATGAAAAACTGTTTTTT CASSSYTGVVRTNEKLFF
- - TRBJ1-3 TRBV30 TGTGCCTGGAGGCGGCAGGGCATTAGCTCTGGAAACACCATATATTTT CAWRRQGISSGNTIYF
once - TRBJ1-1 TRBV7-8 TGTGCCAGCAGCTTAGGAGGTAGGAGTACTGAAGCTTTCTTT CASSLGGRSTEAFF
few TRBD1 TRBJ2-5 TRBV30 TGTGCCCGGAGGGGGACAGGGGGTCGAGAGACCCAGTACTTC CARRGTGGRETQYF
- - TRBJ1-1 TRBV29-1 TGCAGCGTTAAAGCGGTGAACACTGAAGCTTTCTTT CSVKAVNTEAFF
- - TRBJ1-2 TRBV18 TGTGCCAGCTCACCATCTGCAGTTAACTATGGCTACACCTTC CASSPSAVNYGYTF
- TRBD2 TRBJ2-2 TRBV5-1 TGCGCCAGCAGCTTTGGGGGGGACACCGGGGAGCTGTTTTTT CASSFGGDTGELFF
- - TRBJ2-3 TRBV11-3 TGTGCCAGCAGTCGAGGGGGGGCCTCCGAGTCTAAGCAGTATTTT CASSRGGASESKQYF
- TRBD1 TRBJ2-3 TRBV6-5 TGTGCCAGCAGGATGGACAGGGGGGGCACAGATACGCAGTATTTT CASRMDRGGTDTQYF
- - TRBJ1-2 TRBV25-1 TGTGCCAGCAGTTGGTTGGACAGACCTAACTATGGCTACACCTTC CASSWLDRPNYGYTF
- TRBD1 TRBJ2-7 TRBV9 TGTGCCAGCAGCGTGACAGGGGCGTCCTACGAGCAGTACTTC CASSVTGASYEQYF
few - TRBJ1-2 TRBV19 TGTGCCAGTAGTAGAGGAGGGCACGATGGCTACACCTTC CASSRGGHDGYTF
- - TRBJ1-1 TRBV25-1 TGTGCCAGCAGGGAGAGGGGGTGGTGGACTGAAGCTTTCTTT CASRERGWWTEAFF
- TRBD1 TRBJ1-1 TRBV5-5 TGTGCCAGCAGCGGCACAGGGGGCGGTTATACTGAAGCTTTCTTT CASSGTGGGYTEAFF
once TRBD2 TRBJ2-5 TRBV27 TGTGCCAGCAGTTTGGGCACGGGACTAGCGGGGAAAGAGACCCAGTACTTC CASSLGTGLAGKETQYF
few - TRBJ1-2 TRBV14 TGTGCCAGCAGCCCCGACAGAAACTATGGCTACACCTTC CASSPDRNYGYTF
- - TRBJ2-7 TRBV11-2 TGTGCCAGCAGCTTAGGTCCAGCGGGCTACGAGCAGTACTTC CASSLGPAGYEQYF
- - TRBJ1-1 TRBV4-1 TGCGCCAGCAGCCAATTGGCACCGAACACTGAAGCTTTCTTT CASSQLAPNTEAFF
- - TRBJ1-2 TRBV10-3 TGTGCCATTTCTTCCCAGGGTTATGGCTACACCTTC CAISSQGYGYTF